These T cell receptor beta chains were read from a single sample in a study of molecular identifiers for immune sequencing clone quantification. TCRdb called the PCR reads again in MiXCR, with one record for every CDR3 protein. The sample contains approximately 630,000 distinct CDR3 sequences, about 25% of which appear only once. Specimen: naive CD8+ T cells from blood, with Jurkat cell RNA spiked in. The receptor set was obtained from a human donor in good health. Some libraries in this study had Jurkat cell RNA spiked in. Each CDR3 is given with its conserved first and last residue. Fields, in order: clone size, D gene, J gene, V gene, CDR3 protein, CDR3 DNA. The D gene is left open where the match is weak. The size field is filled for only some rows; it gives once, few, many or a size class.

few,TRBD2,TRBJ2-1,TRBV7-9,CASRPGLAGSSYNEQFF,TGTGCCAGCAGACCCGGACTAGCGGGGAGCTCCTACAATGAGCAGTTCTTC
NA,NA,TRBJ2-7,TRBV7-9,CASSFVQGQEYEQYF,TGTGCCAGCAGCTTCGTGCAGGGTCAAGAGTACGAGCAGTACTTC
few,NA,TRBJ1-5,TRBV12-3/TRBV12-4,CASSFGGELDQPQHF,TGTGCCAGCAGTTTTGGAGGGGAGCTGGATCAGCCCCAGCATTTT
many,NA,TRBJ2-4,TRBV5-4,CATTSAKNIQYF,TGTGCCACCACGTCGGCCAAAAACATTCAGTACTTC
few,NA,TRBJ1-1,TRBV6-5,CASSPNQRDEAFF,TGTGCCAGCAGTCCAAATCAAAGGGATGAAGCTTTCTTT
few,NA,TRBJ1-6,TRBV14,CASSLAQGTHSPLHF,TGTGCCAGCAGCCTAGCCCAGGGGACCCATTCACCCCTCCACTTT
few,NA,TRBJ2-7,TRBV19,CASSVGLVPNEQYF,TGTGCCAGCTCGGTGGGGCTAGTTCCCAACGAGCAGTACTTC
NA,NA,TRBJ2-1,TRBV13,CASSKDGNNEQFF,TGTGCCAGCAGCAAGGACGGAAACAATGAGCAGTTCTTC
NA,TRBD1,TRBJ1-1,TRBV2,CASSEAQGAVNTEAFF,TGTGCCAGCAGTGAAGCACAGGGGGCGGTCAACACTGAAGCTTTCTTT
many,TRBD2,TRBJ2-3,TRBV20-1,CSARDGLRGAIDTQYF,TGCAGTGCTAGAGATGGGTTGCGGGGGGCCATAGATACGCAGTATTTT
many,NA,TRBJ1-1,TRBV12-5,CASGLAWRGAEVTEAFF,TGTGCTAGTGGTTTGGCCTGGCGGGGGGCAGAGGTGACTGAAGCTTTCTTT
NA,TRBD1,TRBJ1-5,TRBV28,CASSPRGSNQRQHF,TGTGCCAGCAGTCCCAGGGGGAGCAATCAGCGCCAGCATTTT
many,NA,TRBJ2-7,TRBV29-1,CSALLEVATYEQYF,TGCAGCGCCCTCCTTGAGGTTGCCACCTACGAGCAGTACTTC
NA,NA,TRBJ2-7,TRBV20-1,CSARDLGRGGPYEQYF,TGCAGTGCTAGAGATCTGGGCAGGGGGGGACCCTACGAGCAGTACTTC
NA,NA,TRBJ2-7,TRBV4-3,CASSQDAGILDEQYF,TGCGCCAGCAGCCAAGACGCGGGGATTCTGGACGAGCAGTACTTC
NA,TRBD1,TRBJ2-7,TRBV4-3,CASSQEGPGGTYEQYF,TGCGCCAGCAGCCAAGAAGGCCCAGGGGGCACGTACGAGCAGTACTTC
many,NA,TRBJ2-7,TRBV5-1,CASSLTSSYEQYF,TGCGCCAGCAGCTTGACTAGCTCCTACGAGCAGTACTTC
NA,NA,TRBJ2-7,TRBV12-3/TRBV12-4,CASRTGYEQHF,TGTGCCAGTAGAACAGGGTACGAGCAGCACTTC
NA,NA,TRBJ2-4,TRBV14,CASSQGGFWGYDKNIQYF,TGTGCCAGCAGCCAAGGTGGGTTCTGGGGCTATGACAAAAACATTCAGTACTTC
few,NA,TRBJ1-2,TRBV5-1,CASSLVGDYGYTF,TGCGCCAGCAGCTTGGTTGGGGACTATGGCTACACCTTC
once,NA,TRBJ2-7,TRBV20-1,CSARPGLNHPEQYF,TGCAGTGCTAGGCCGGGACTCAACCACCCTGAGCAGTACTTC
few,NA,TRBJ1-1,TRBV4-1,CASSLGGAPSTEAFF,TGCGCCAGCAGCCTTGGGGGGGCCCCGAGTACTGAAGCTTTCTTT
many,NA,TRBJ1-1,TRBV5-6,CASSLASKMNTEAFF,TGTGCCAGCAGCTTGGCCAGTAAGATGAACACTGAAGCTTTCTTT
few,NA,TRBJ1-2,TRBV12-3/TRBV12-4,CASSFGASNYGYTF,TGTGCCAGCAGTTTTGGGGCCAGTAACTATGGCTACACCTTC
few,TRBD1,TRBJ1-1,TRBV19,CASSAQGAKTEAFF,TGTGCCAGTAGTGCCCAGGGGGCGAAGACTGAAGCTTTCTTT
few,TRBD1,TRBJ2-7,TRBV7-9,CASSLWDRGSYEQYF,TGTGCCAGCAGCTTATGGGACAGGGGGTCCTACGAGCAGTACTTC
many,NA,TRBJ1-6,TRBV7-9,CASSSGNSPLHF,TGTGCCAGCAGCTCCGGAAATTCACCCCTCCACTTT
many,NA,TRBJ2-3,TRBV29-1,CSVQSMSATDTQYF,TGCAGCGTTCAATCAATGTCTGCTACAGATACGCAGTATTTT
NA,NA,TRBJ2-7,TRBV11-2,CASSLVVSPYEQYF,TGTGCCAGCAGTCTAGTGGTGAGCCCGTACGAGCAGTACTTC
many,NA,TRBJ2-7,TRBV28,CASSLEHLSYEQYF,TGTGCCAGCAGTTTAGAACACCTCTCCTACGAGCAGTACTTC
NA,TRBD1,TRBJ2-7,TRBV7-8,CASSLLTGVSFYEQYF,TGTGCCAGCAGCTTATTGACAGGGGTGAGCTTCTACGAGCAGTACTTC